This T cell receptor beta chain derives from a study of CD8+ T cells in alopecia areata. Following RNA extraction, reverse transcription yielded cDNA that acted as the sequencing template. The data were produced by immunoSEQ multiplex PCR, yet TCRdb's version contains in-frame clones alone and is incomplete. The repertoire holds 150,000 to 200,000 clones, with about 60% as singletons. Trimming took off 3 bases at V and 2 bases at J, with 14 bases between the two ends. Germline V gene sequence: CDR1 SGHRS, CDR2 YFSETQ. The CDR3 covers 15 residues. The origin of this receptor is a human donor with alopecia areata. The sequenced sample was CD4+ T cells sorted from blood, obtained at week 0. The V call is TRBV5-1, the J call TRBJ1-2; D is perhaps TRBD1 (6 bases). The CDR3 DNA sequence: TGCGCCAGCAGCTCGGACGGGACACTGAACTATGGCTACACCTTC. Its translation: CASSSDGTLNYGYTF.